This is a list of T cell receptor beta chains from one sample in a study of blood T cell repertoires in COVID-19. Sequencing was performed with immunoSEQ multiplex PCR; in TCRdb, only in-frame clones are kept and a portion is missing. The sample shows 150,000 or so clones, just over 85% of them seen only once. The sample consisted of peripheral blood. Receptors were obtained from a man aged 50 to 59 with active or convalescent COVID-19. Both conserved end residues are part of each CDR3. Fields, in order: V gene, D gene, J gene, clone size, CDR3 protein, CDR3 DNA. The D gene is left open where the match is weak. Size values are once, few and many counts, or a class for expanded clones, and some rows have none.

>TRBV9|-|TRBJ2-2|-
CASSALSLGELFF
TGTGCCAGCAGCGCCTTGAGTCTCGGGGAGCTGTTTTTT
>TRBV2|-|TRBJ2-1|-
CASRAVYNEQFF
TGTGCCAGCCGAGCGGTCTACAATGAGCAGTTCTTC
>TRBV19|TRBD1|TRBJ2-7|-
CASSIAQGFYEQYF
TGTGCCAGTAGTATTGCACAGGGGTTCTACGAGCAGTACTTC
>TRBV3-1/TRBV3-2|-|TRBJ2-5|-
CASSQVVLGGVERETQYF
TGTGCCAGCAGCCAAGTAGTGTTGGGCGGGGTCGAACGGGAGACCCAGTACTTC
>TRBV6-5|TRBD1|TRBJ1-5|-
CASSYGGTGFDQPQHF
TGTGCCAGCAGTTACGGGGGGACAGGGTTCGATCAGCCCCAGCATTTT
>TRBV30|TRBD2|TRBJ2-7|once
CAWTMPLVAGGYEQYF
TGTGCCTGGACCATGCCCCTGGTAGCGGGAGGCTACGAGCAGTACTTC
>TRBV11-3|-|TRBJ1-1|-
CASSLQRYTEAFF
TGTGCCAGCAGCTTACAGAGGTACACTGAAGCTTTCTTT
>TRBV7-9|TRBD2|TRBJ2-3|-
CASSSGKRAGGLGDTQYF
TGTGCCAGCAGCTCCGGGAAGAGAGCGGGAGGGTTAGGAGATACGCAGTATTTT
>TRBV7-2|-|TRBJ1-5|-
CASSPLAMGNQPQHF
TGTGCCAGCAGTCCCCTGGCCATGGGCAATCAGCCCCAGCATTTT
>TRBV18|TRBD2|TRBJ2-1|-
CASSPTAGGPNEQFF
TGTGCCAGCTCACCGACAGCGGGAGGGCCGAATGAGCAGTTCTTC
>TRBV20-1|-|TRBJ2-5|-
CSVLDLETQYF
TGCAGTGTTCTAGATCTGGAGACCCAGTACTTC
>TRBV5-1|-|TRBJ1-1|-
CASSLAWGENTEAFF
TGCGCCAGCAGCTTGGCCTGGGGAGAGAACACTGAAGCTTTCTTT
>TRBV7-6|-|TRBJ1-2|-
CASSNTGKGLYGYTF
TGTGCCAGCAGCAACACAGGGAAGGGGTTGTATGGCTACACCTTC
>TRBV5-4|TRBD1|TRBJ2-7|-
CASSLDAQGGAEQYF
TGTGCCAGCAGCTTGGATGCCCAAGGGGGCGCGGAGCAGTACTTC
>TRBV19|TRBD1|TRBJ1-5|-
CASSSGTGVGNQPQHF
TGTGCCAGTAGTTCCGGGACAGGGGTGGGCAATCAGCCCCAGCATTTT
>TRBV6-6|TRBD1|TRBJ2-1|-
CASSRTGGSYNEQFF
TGTGCCAGCAGTCGTACAGGGGGCTCCTACAATGAGCAGTTCTTC
>TRBV5-6|-|TRBJ2-7|-
CASSTQGFLSPTTYEQYF
TGTGCCAGCAGCACACAGGGATTTTTATCCCCCACAACCTACGAGCAGTACTTC
>TRBV7-2|-|TRBJ1-1|-
CASSLGRGGAEAFF
TGTGCCAGCAGCTTAGGTAGGGGTGGAGCTGAAGCTTTCTTT
>TRBV5-1|-|TRBJ1-1|-
CASSFTGTTNTEAFF
TGCGCCAGCAGCTTCACCGGGACAACGAACACTGAAGCTTTCTTT
>TRBV6-5|TRBD2|TRBJ2-7|-
CASSYGLAGTYEQYF
TGTGCCAGCAGTTACGGGCTAGCGGGGACCTACGAGCAGTACTTC
>TRBV19|TRBD1|TRBJ1-2|-
CASSISGTGLYGYTF
TGTGCCAGTAGTATTTCCGGGACAGGGTTATATGGCTACACCTTC
>TRBV19|-|TRBJ2-6|-
CASSSPADGANVLTF
TGTGCCAGTAGTTCCCCGGCGGATGGGGCCAACGTCCTGACTTTC
>TRBV4-3|-|TRBJ1-2|-
CASSQDPGDYGYTF
TGCGCCAGCAGCCAAGATCCAGGGGACTATGGCTACACCTTC
>TRBV2|-|TRBJ1-1|-
CASSESRGPTEAFF
TGTGCCAGCAGTGAGTCCCGAGGTCCCACTGAAGCTTTCTTT
>TRBV4-3|-|TRBJ2-7|-
CASSQEVISLALSSYEQYF
TGCGCCAGCAGCCAAGAAGTGATCTCCCTAGCGTTAAGCTCCTACGAGCAGTACTTC
>TRBV5-6|TRBD2|TRBJ2-1|once
CASSLGGGAVEQFF
TGTGCCAGCAGCTTAGGCGGGGGGGCGGTAGAGCAGTTCTTC
>TRBV5-4|-|TRBJ2-2|few
CASSPVGRSMHSGELFF
TGTGCCAGCAGCCCGGTGGGTCGGAGTATGCATTCCGGGGAGCTGTTTTTT
>TRBV7-3|TRBD1|TRBJ2-2|-
CASRYDRGGTGELFF
TGTGCCAGCAGATACGACAGGGGTGGTACCGGGGAGCTGTTTTTT
>TRBV7-9|-|TRBJ1-5|-
CASSFGQDRNQPQHF
TGTGCCAGCAGCTTTGGTCAGGATCGCAATCAGCCCCAGCATTTT
>TRBV7-3|TRBD1|TRBJ1-2|-
CASSLTGQGAAHGYTF
TGTGCCAGCAGCTTAACGGGACAGGGCGCAGCGCATGGCTACACCTTC
>TRBV29-1|TRBD2|TRBJ2-1|-
CSVETSGGAGEQFF
TGCAGCGTTGAGACTAGCGGGGGGGCTGGTGAGCAGTTCTTC